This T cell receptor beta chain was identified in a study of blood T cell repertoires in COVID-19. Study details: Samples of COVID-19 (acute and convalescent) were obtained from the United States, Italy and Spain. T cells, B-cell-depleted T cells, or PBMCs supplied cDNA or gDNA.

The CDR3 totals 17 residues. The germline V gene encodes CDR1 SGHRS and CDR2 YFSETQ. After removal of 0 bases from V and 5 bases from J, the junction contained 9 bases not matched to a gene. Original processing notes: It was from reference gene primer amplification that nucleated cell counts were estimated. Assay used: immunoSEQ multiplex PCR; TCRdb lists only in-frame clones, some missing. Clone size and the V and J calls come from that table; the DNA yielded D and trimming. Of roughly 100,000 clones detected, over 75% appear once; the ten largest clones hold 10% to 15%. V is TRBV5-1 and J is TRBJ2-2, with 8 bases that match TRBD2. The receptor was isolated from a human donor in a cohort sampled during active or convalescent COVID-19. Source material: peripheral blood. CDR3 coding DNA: TGCGCCAGCAGCTTGGAAGGCCCGGCGGGGGGTACCGGGGAGCTGTTTTTT. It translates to CASSLEGPAGGTGELFF. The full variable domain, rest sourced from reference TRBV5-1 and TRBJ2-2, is KAGVTQTPRYLIKTRGQQVTLSCSPISGHRSVSWYQQTPGQGLQFLFEYFSETQRNKGNFPGRFSGRQFSNSRSEMNVSTLELGDSALYLCASSLEGPAGGTGELFFGEGSRLTVL.